This T cell receptor (beta chain) stems from a study of cytomegalovirus exposure and HLA in healthy donors. Healthy individuals who donated bone marrow served as the donors. The CDR3 contains 16 residues. Trimming at V came to 5 bases and at J to 6 bases, leaving 10 bases not matched to a gene. Germline-derived CDR1 and CDR2 are PRHDT and FYEKMQ (reference sequence). About this clone: Antigen: not known.

Study results and caveats: The productive fraction for most TCR beta V segments was about 90% or about 30% in an earlier analysis.

60 Vbeta and 13 Jbeta primers were used in PCR. Generated by immunoSEQ multiplex PCR, the TCRdb table keeps only in-frame clones and is missing some. The sample consists of about 140,000 clones, approximately 73% of them appearing once. The sample taken for sequencing was PBMCs. The clonotype originates from a human donor in good health. The chain uses TRBV13 and TRBJ2-7; 13 bases align to TRBD2. The CDR3 loop is CASSAGLAGVYGEQYF. Here the CDR3 DNA reads TGTGCCAGCAGCGCCGGACTAGCGGGAGTGTATGGCGAGCAGTACTTC.